Described below is a single TCR beta chain sequence and its context. Its antigen is as yet unknown. Ophthalmopathy cases showed moderate-to-severe activity, scoring CAS ≥3 and NOSPECS ≥4, with duration under 3 months. The record originates from a study of Graves' ophthalmopathy and Graves' hyperthyroidism. The V gene's germline CDR1 is MRHNA and CDR2 SNTAGT. The CDR3 has 12 residues. V was clipped by 2 bases and J by 8 bases, with 9 bases between them. Study outcomes and limitations: Ophthalmopathy progression was predicted with around 71% sensitivity and roughly 74% specificity.

The authors amplified TCR beta CDR3 regions from RNA transcripts. HTBI-primed RT-PCR formed the first round, and a multiplex PCR formed the second. TCRdb redid the calling of the multiplex PCR reads with MiXCR, one entry per CDR3 protein. Here the sample spans 45,000 to 60,000 distinct CDR3 sequences, less than 65% being singletons. The source of this sequence is an adult woman with Graves' ophthalmopathy. Specimen: peripheral blood. This rearrangement joins TRBV6-4 to TRBJ1-2; D is unclear. CDR3 residues: CASSDGMRGYTF. DNA of the CDR3: TGTGCCAGCAGTGACGGGATGCGCGGCTACACCTTC.